This T cell receptor (beta chain) was sequenced during a study of radiotherapy plus CTLA-4 blockade in lung cancer. The method was immunoSEQ multiplex PCR; TCRdb's version includes in-frame clones alone and lacks a portion of them. This sample has some 78,000 clones, with about 90% found just once. With respect to this clone: As yet, its antigen is unknown.

Points from the study as a whole: Some TCR clones had been derived from tumors. These clones expanded in peripheral blood after radiotherapy plus ipilimumab. Reports identified early blood T cell clone dynamics, with interferon-beta, as the best response predictor.

The CDR3 runs 13 residues. Trimming removed 8 bases at V and 5 bases at J, with 18 bases between. CDR1 SQVTM and CDR2 ANQGSEA come from the germline V gene. Material: peripheral blood, obtained from a patient treated with radiotherapy plus ipilimumab. This chain links TRBV29-1 with TRBJ2-5; D possibly corresponds to TRBD1 (7 bases). The sequence was collected from a human donor with non-small cell lung cancer who had a partial response to radiotherapy plus ipilimumab. In DNA form, the CDR3 reads TGCAGCATGGCGGGACAGTCAAGGGAGACCCAGTACTTC. It is translated as CSMAGQSRETQYF.